A single sample gave rise to the 11 T cell receptor beta chains below, sequenced in a study of Tregs in tolerant kidney transplant recipients. Their target antigens are unknown. Data came from immunoSEQ multiplex PCR; TCRdb stores just in-frame clones and leaves some out. The repertoire holds 9,500 to 12,000 clones, with approximately 89% as singletons. Sample: Tregs from blood cultured with allogeneic cells, taken before the transplant. The source of these receptors is a human patient who received a combined kidney and bone marrow transplant.

CDR3 nucleotide sequence: TGTGCCAGCTCACCGGTAGGACAGGGGTCTGAAGCTTTCTTT. Its translation: CASSPVGQGSEAFF. The genes are TRBV18 and TRBJ1-1; 9 bases agree with TRBD1. V shed 3 bases, J shed 6 bases, and the junction held 5 bases outside the gene matches. The CDR3 extends over 14 amino acids. Germline lookup yields CDR1 KGHSH and CDR2 LQKENI.

By proportion, this clone is hyperexpanded. The sample holds other DNA sequences that translate to the same CDR3. This sequence joins TRBV7-2 and TRBJ2-2, with D unclear. V lost 5 bases and J lost 3, with 4 bases in between. The CDR3 covers 12 residues. The V gene's germline CDR1 is SGHTA and CDR2 FQGNSA. CDR3 coding DNA: TGTGCCAGCAGCCTATACACCGGGGAGCTGTTTTTT. This sequence encodes CASSLYTGELFF.

The chain employs TRBV7-2 and TRBJ2-7; D not resolved. From germline, CDR1 is SGHTA and CDR2 FQGNSA. This CDR3 comprises 14 residues. Between the trimmed V and J ends, which lost 2 bases and 0 bases, there was a span of 8 bases. The DNA of the CDR3 is TGTGCCAGCAGCTTATTCGTCTACTCCTACGAGCAGTACTTC. Translation gives CASSLFVYSYEQYF. The full variable domain, in which reference TRBV7-2 and TRBJ2-7 provide the parts outside the CDR3, is GAGVSQSPSNKVTEKGKDVELRCDPISGHTALYWYRQSLGQGLEFLIYFQGNSAPDKSGLPSDRFSAERTGGSVSTLTIQRTQQEDSAVYLCASSLFVYSYEQYFGPGTRLTVT.

V and J are TRBV19 and TRBJ1-2, with 9 bases that match TRBD1. The germline gives CDR1 LNHDA, CDR2 SQIVND (reference sequence). This CDR3 comprises 15 residues. V was clipped by 5 bases and J by 8 bases; unmatched bases: 12. CDR3 DNA sequence: TGTGCCAGTAGTTGGAGAGTGGGACAGGGAGGAGGCTACACCTTC. This gives the protein CASSWRVGQGGGYTF.

This chain uses TRBV19 with TRBJ2-5; 10 positions match TRBD1. J lost 5 bases, V lost 3 bases, and 9 bases had no gene match. The CDR3 spans 16 residues. Germline V lookup: CDR1 LNHDA, CDR2 SQIVND (reference sequence). The CDR3 region is CASSILRTGGEETQYF. CDR3 coding DNA: TGTGCCAGTAGTATTTTGAGGACAGGGGGTGAGGAGACCCAGTACTTC. The variable domain in full, completed from reference TRBV19 and TRBJ2-5, reads DGGITQSPKYLFRKEGQNVTLSCEQNLNHDAMYWYRQDPGQGLRLIYYSQIVNDFQKGDIAEGYSVSREKKESFPLTVTSAQKNPTAFYLCASSILRTGGEETQYFGPGTRLLVL.

In its sample, this clone was seen a few times. This chain uses TRBV2 with TRBJ1-2; D is uncertain. This CDR3 spans 13 amino acids. V lost 6 bases to trimming and J lost 0 bases, with 8 bases between them. Germline V gene data show CDR1 as SNHLY and CDR2 as FYNNEI. CDR3 amino acids: CASSLGPNYGYTF. As DNA, the CDR3 is TGTGCCAGCAGCCTCGGGCCTAACTATGGCTACACCTTC.

The chain links TRBV6-1 to TRBJ1-2; the D gene is possibly TRBD1 (6 bases). Trimming took 0 bases from V and 1 from J, leaving 15 bases between them. The CDR3 is made up of 17 amino acids. Germline V lookup: CDR1 MNHNS, CDR2 SASEGT. The DNA of the CDR3 is TGTGCCAGCAGTGAAGCTGTTGGGACACCGTATAACTATGGCTACACCTTC. It yields the protein CASSEAVGTPYNYGYTF.

This clone was detected only once. J is TRBJ2-5 and V is TRBV27; perhaps TRBD2 as D (6 bases). From germline, CDR1 is MNHEY and CDR2 SMNVEV (reference sequence). CDR3 length equals 14 residues. With 5 bases removed from V and 5 bases from J, the gap between germline ends came to 15 bases. The CDR3 loop is CASSPNGGIETQYF. The CDR3 DNA reads as TGTGCCAGCAGTCCAAACGGGGGTATTGAGACCCAGTACTTC.

This clone was detected a few times. The genes are TRBV7-9 and TRBJ1-1, with a tentative D call TRBD1 (5 bases). The V end was cut by 2 bases, the J end by 4 bases, with 14 bases between. Germline values: CDR1 SEHNR, CDR2 FQNEAQ (reference sequence). This CDR3 has 15 amino acids. CDR3 in amino acids: CASSLPWGGSTEAFF. The CDR3 DNA follows: TGTGCCAGCAGCTTACCTTGGGGGGGTAGCACTGAAGCTTTCTTT.

The chain uses TRBV5-3 and TRBJ2-5; no firm D call. TRBV5-3 is an ORF, with its function uncertain. This CDR3 contains 13 residues. V shed 4 bases and J shed 1 base, with 8 bases lying between them. The DNA of the CDR3 is TGTGCCAGAAGCCTACCACCCCAAGAGACCCAGTACTTC. It yields the protein CARSLPPQETQYF.

This chain uses TRBV29-1 with TRBJ2-7, with TRBD2 matching 11 bases. The CDR3 is made up of 12 amino acids. Germline assignment: CDR1 SQVTM and CDR2 ANQGSEA. After removal of 5 bases from V and 3 bases from J, the junction contained 0 bases not matched to a gene. In DNA, the CDR3 is TGCAGCGTTCTAGCGGGAGGCTACGAGCAGTACTTC. This encodes CSVLAGGYEQYF.